Reported below is one TCR beta chain. This sample is part of a study of T-cell reconstitution after alpha-beta-depleted transplantation in children. Construction of the TCRbeta library involved unique molecular identifiers. MiXCR, run by TCRdb on the PCR reads, gives a single entry per CDR3 protein. The table lists around 94,000 distinct CDR3 sequences, roughly 7.1% of them singletons. This TCR came from a boy under 10 years old with acute lymphoblastic leukemia, due to receive a stem cell transplant. The sample in question was PBMCs, obtained before TCRalphabeta/CD19-depleted stem cell transplant.

CDR3 protein: CASSSPDRINTEAFF. Written as DNA, the CDR3 is TGTGCCAGCAGTTCCCCGGACAGAATCAACACTGAAGCTTTCTTT. The chain is built from TRBV28 and TRBJ1-1, with D maybe TRBD1 (6 bases). The CDR3 is 15 residues long. V was shortened by 4 bases and J by 2 bases, with 14 bases between the two germline ends. Per the germline V gene, CDR1 is MDHEN and CDR2 is SYDVKM.